This T cell receptor beta chain was obtained from a study of blood T cell repertoires in COVID-19. Original processing methods: It was from reference gene primer amplification that nucleated cell counts were estimated. Assay: immunoSEQ multiplex PCR; the TCRdb copy retains only in-frame clones and omits some. D and trimming were read from the DNA, whereas the V and J calls and clone size are those reported in that table. The sample lists approximately 330,000 clones, 89% occurring once. This CDR3 is 16 amino acids long. J lost 3 bases, V lost 1 base, and 9 bases had no gene match. The V gene's germline CDR1 is SGHAT and CDR2 FQNNGV. Allocation to cohorts depended on clinical history reported by the participants. Each recovered donor of Cohort 3 presented with two negative PCRs, clearance, or symptom resolution.

The source is a woman aged 25-40 years who had recovered from COVID-19. The source material was PBMCs or T cells enriched from blood (not recorded which). The chain is built from TRBV11-2 and TRBJ2-7, with TRBD2 identical over 7 bases. The CDR3 nucleotides are TGTGCCAGCAGCTTAGGGGAGGGCTCGACCTTCTACGAGCAGTACTTC. Residues: CASSLGEGSTFYEQYF.